The rows below give T cell receptor beta chains drawn from one sample of a study of T-cell reconstitution after alpha-beta-depleted transplantation in children. TCRdb analysed the PCR reads with MiXCR anew, one entry per CDR3 protein. The sample holds 530,000 or so distinct CDR3 sequences; around 27% are singletons and the top ten take 30% to 45%. The source material was PBMCs, sampled before TCRalphabeta/CD19-depleted stem cell transplant. The receptors shown here come from a boy younger than two with Wiskott-Aldrich syndrome, due to receive a stem cell transplant. Each CDR3 is given with its conserved first and last residue. D genes are given only for firm matches. Some rows have no size entry. The others give once, few or many, or a class for an expanded clone.

D gene | clone size | J gene | V gene | CDR3 DNA | CDR3 protein
NA | NA | TRBJ2-1 | TRBV3-1 | TGTGCCAGCAGCCAAAGGGTACTAACAGACAATGAGCAGTTCTTC | CASSQRVLTDNEQFF
TRBD1 | few | TRBJ2-7 | TRBV6-1 | TGTGCCAGCAGACGTGGACAGGGGGCTTACGAGCAGTACTTC | CASRRGQGAYEQYF
TRBD1 | NA | TRBJ2-1 | TRBV4-1 | TGCGCCAGCAGCCAATATCGACAGGGTAACAATGAGCAGTTCTTC | CASSQYRQGNNEQFF
NA | NA | TRBJ2-1 | TRBV12-3/TRBV12-4 | TGTGCCAGCAGCCTACTATCTAGCCAACTAAGCTACAATGAGCAGTTCTTC | CASSLLSSQLSYNEQFF
TRBD1 | few | TRBJ1-4 | TRBV2 | TGTGCCAGCCGACCTCGGACAGGGAGAGTCACTAATGAAAAACTGTTTTTT | CASRPRTGRVTNEKLFF
NA | NA | TRBJ1-5 | TRBV6-1 | TGTGCCAGCAGGGCAGGTCCTGTCTATAGCAATCAGCCCCAGCATTTT | CASRAGPVYSNQPQHF
NA | NA | TRBJ2-7 | TRBV5-1 | TGCGCCAGCAGCTTGGAAAGGACAGCCCACTACGAGCAGTACTTC | CASSLERTAHYEQYF
TRBD2 | NA | TRBJ2-7 | TRBV27 | TGTGCCAGCAGTTTAAGGCTAGCGGGAGGCACCGAGCAGTACTTC | CASSLRLAGGTEQYF
NA | NA | TRBJ2-1 | TRBV7-8 | TGTGCCAGCAGCTTAAAGATCCGGGACTCCTACAATGAGCAGTTCTTC | CASSLKIRDSYNEQFF
TRBD1 | NA | TRBJ2-7 | TRBV20-1 | TGCAGTGCTAGAAAGGGACAGGGTTACGAGCAGTACTTC | CSARKGQGYEQYF
TRBD2 | NA | TRBJ2-1 | TRBV7-9 | TGTGCCAGCAGCCCCCCGGGAGGGCCCTCCGGTGAGCAGTTCTTC | CASSPPGGPSGEQFF
TRBD1 | NA | TRBJ1-4 | TRBV20-1 | TGCAGTTCTGAGGACAGGGTTGGTGAAAAACTGTTTTTT | CSSEDRVGEKLFF
NA | few | TRBJ1-5 | TRBV9 | TGTGCCAGCAGCGTAGACTCGGGGAGTCTGGCGGGCAATCAGCCCCAGCATTTT | CASSVDSGSLAGNQPQHF
TRBD2 | NA | TRBJ2-1 | TRBV6-2/TRBV6-3 | TGTGCCAGCAGTTTACCGCCGGGGACTAGCTCCTACGATGAGCAGTTCTTC | CASSLPPGTSSYDEQFF
NA | NA | TRBJ2-1 | TRBV3-1 | TGTGCCAGCAGCCAAGTATGGGACGAAAGTGAGCAGTTCTTC | CASSQVWDESEQFF
TRBD2 | NA | TRBJ2-1 | TRBV5-1 | TGCGCCAGCAGCTTGGGGCTAGCGGGAGGTTCTGATGAGCAGTTCTTC | CASSLGLAGGSDEQFF
NA | few | TRBJ2-1 | TRBV6-1 | TGTGCCAGCAGTGAAGCTGGGGGATATCTCAACAATGAGCAGTTCTTC | CASSEAGGYLNNEQFF
TRBD1 | few | TRBJ1-1 | TRBV6-2/TRBV6-3 | TGTGCCAGCACCCGGGACAGAAACACTGAAGCTTTCTTT | CASTRDRNTEAFF
NA | NA | TRBJ1-4 | TRBV7-9 | TGTGCCAGCAGCCCCGAGGGGTACAACCGAAAACTGTTTTTT | CASSPEGYNRKLFF
NA | NA | TRBJ2-1 | TRBV7-9 | TGTGCCAGCAGCTTAGTGGGACCGACGGGCTACAATGAGCAGTTCTTC | CASSLVGPTGYNEQFF
TRBD2 | NA | TRBJ2-3 | TRBV5-1 | TGCGCCAGCAGCTTCAGACTAGCGGGAGGAAGCACAGATACGCAGTATTTT | CASSFRLAGGSTDTQYF
NA | few | TRBJ2-1 | TRBV5-1 | TGCGCCAGCAGCCGAGCCCCCCAGCCACCCTACAATGAGCAGTTCTTC | CASSRAPQPPYNEQFF
NA | NA | TRBJ2-7 | TRBV7-6 | TGTGCCAGCAGCTCCGAAGGGAAGACGGGAGAGCAGTCCTTC | CASSSEGKTGEQSF
NA | NA | TRBJ1-4 | TRBV12-5 | TGTGCTAGTGGTTCAGACCTCGGGAAGGAAAAACTGTTTTTT | CASGSDLGKEKLFF
NA | few | TRBJ2-3 | TRBV20-1 | TGCAGTGCTAGTCGTGGATCAGATACGCAGTATTTT | CSASRGSDTQYF
TRBD2 | NA | TRBJ2-7 | TRBV7-8 | TGTGCCAGCAGCCCGCGAGGGGGGACTAGCGGGAAGGAGCAGTACTTC | CASSPRGGTSGKEQYF
NA | NA | TRBJ2-2 | TRBV6-5 | TGTGCCAGCAGTTGGTCTCAGAACACCGGGGAGCTGTTTTTT | CASSWSQNTGELFF
TRBD1 | NA | TRBJ1-2 | TRBV16 | TGTGCCAGCAGCCAAACGACAGGGGAAACTTATGGCTACACCTTC | CASSQTTGETYGYTF
NA | once | TRBJ2-1 | TRBV12-3/TRBV12-4 | TGTGCCAGCAGTTTAACGCAACGGGGCCCCTACAATGAGCAGTTCTTC | CASSLTQRGPYNEQFF
TRBD1 | NA | TRBJ1-4 | TRBV6-1 | TGTGCCAGCACACAAGAAGACAGGGTATATGAAAAACTGTTTTTT | CASTQEDRVYEKLFF
NA | NA | TRBJ2-5 | TRBV20-1 | TGCAGTGCTGGCCCCCCCCTAGAGACCCAGTACTTC | CSAGPPLETQYF
NA | few | TRBJ2-3 | TRBV5-1 | TGCGCCAGCAGCCCCTCGGTGGTAGCGGAGCCTCACACAGATACGCAGTATTTT | CASSPSVVAEPHTDTQYF
TRBD2 | once | TRBJ2-3 | TRBV7-2 | TGTGCCAGCAGCTCCAGCGGGAGTAGGTCAGATACGCAGTATTTT | CASSSSGSRSDTQYF
NA | NA | TRBJ2-7 | TRBV7-7 | TGTGCCAGCAGCTTAGGTGACAGAATCTCCTACGAGCAGTACTTC | CASSLGDRISYEQYF
NA | few | TRBJ2-3 | TRBV10-3 | TGTGCCATCAGCGCCCTCTCTGTCAGAGATACGCAGTATTTT | CAISALSVRDTQYF
NA | few | TRBJ2-1 | TRBV5-1 | TGCGCCAGCAGCTTAGGAGTTCGCTACAATGAGCAGTTCTTC | CASSLGVRYNEQFF
TRBD2 | NA | TRBJ2-1 | TRBV11-2 | TGTGCCAGCAGCTTAGAGGGGACTAGCGGGTTCTACAATGAGCAGTTCTTC | CASSLEGTSGFYNEQFF
NA | few | TRBJ2-1 | TRBV12-3/TRBV12-4 | TGTGCCAGCAGATTACGGCCTACAGGGTACAATGAGCAGTTCTTC | CASRLRPTGYNEQFF
NA | NA | TRBJ1-4 | TRBV20-1 | TGCAGTGCTAGAGATAGGAGGAAATCTAATGAAAAACTGTTTTTT | CSARDRRKSNEKLFF
NA | few | TRBJ2-5 | TRBV20-1 | TGCAGTGCTAGCAAAGCGGGCCGGGTCCCGCAAGAGACCCAGTACTTC | CSASKAGRVPQETQYF